This T cell receptor (beta chain) is from a study of Ad26.COV2.S vaccination and SARS-CoV-2 variants. Germline V CDR1 and CDR2: LNHDA, SQIVND (reference sequence). With V trimmed by 4 bases and J by 3 bases, 7 bases remained unmatched. The CDR3 length is 15 residues. Treatment described: 15 to 20 received Ad26.COV2.S at low or high dose, single or two shots; several received placebo; per-sample allocation not given. Day 63 after the first vaccine or placebo injection was the time point for sampling. Clones were sequenced by immunoSEQ multiplex PCR, and TCRdb holds only the in-frame ones, with some missing. Here the sample spans 200,000 to 250,000 clones, more than 75% being singletons.

Sample: peripheral blood, taken in a trial of Ad26.COV2.S vaccine versus placebo. The rearrangement uses TRBV19 and TRBJ2-5, with 8 bases aligning to TRBD1. This clonotype was sampled from a person aged 18 to 59 who received the Ad26.COV2.S COVID-19 vaccine or a placebo. The CDR3 region is CASSRWDRRKETQYF. The CDR3 region has the DNA TGTGCCAGTAGTAGGTGGGACAGGAGGAAAGAGACCCAGTACTTC. Variable domain in full (rest from reference TRBV19 and TRBJ2-5): DGGITQSPKYLFRKEGQNVTLSCEQNLNHDAMYWYRQDPGQGLRLIYYSQIVNDFQKGDIAEGYSVSREKKESFPLTVTSAQKNPTAFYLCASSRWDRRKETQYFGPGTRLLVL.